The sequence of this T cell receptor (beta chain) was determined in a study of shared clonotypes between healthy human individuals (dated by TCRdb to the early 2020s). Concerning the study at large: The cohort comprised two women and a few men aged 18 to 49 years. Per donor, three plates each were used for CD4 naive and CD4 memory, two for CD8 naive, and one for CD8 memory. The study deeply sequenced blood TCR repertoires of five healthy adults to estimate repertoire size and the extent of clonotype sharing between individuals. Different laboratories and diverse techniques were used to prepare libraries and sequence TCR repertoires, to increase sequencing depth and limit assay-specific biases. Each donor's leukapheresis produced roughly between roughly 0.9 and 9 billion PBMCs. General conclusions and limits of the study: Pairwise subsampling indicated that sequencing depth was expected to affect the degree of clonotype sharing among donors. Clonotypes shared by all four sorted-subset donors showed higher generation probabilities than non-shared clonotypes. Approximately 5% of naive CD4, 3.5% of naive CD8, 2.3% of memory CD4, and 0.4% of memory CD8 clonotypes were shared across several donors. Larger estimated clonotype richness was generally found for naive subsets than for memory subsets. The genetic and exposure-history diversity represented was limited by the small number of donors. Sampling was restricted to blood, and TCR repertoires in tissues likely differ from the TCR repertoires found in blood. Incomplete sequencing was indicated by rarefaction of sorted-subset datasets, despite the large sequencing depth.

TCR CDR3 regions were amplified from genomic DNA by multiplex PCR using the deep immunoSEQ assay. Extracted genomic DNA from each cell subset was spread evenly across all wells of several immunoSEQ 96-well plates, with each plate serving as a replicate. For sorted subsets, each replicate PCR was loaded with about 200 ng genomic DNA, equivalent to about 33,000 T cell genomes. Purified libraries were measured with a Qubit 3.0 fluorometer, size-checked on a Bioanalyzer 2100, and measured again with the KAPA Library Quantification kit. Every immunoSEQ 96-well plate was sequenced on a separate single-read 150-cycle Illumina NextSeq 550 flow cell. The original pipeline was this. Because the immunoSEQ output held only junctional sequences and lacked quality scores, the filtering could not match the filtering applied to full-length reads. Sequences were annotated with PyIR, a Python wrapper for IgBLAST v1.9, and V/J genes and CDR3 were assigned using IMGT germline references. Reads were removed for weak V/J assignments (E-value above 1e-6), missing CDR3, stop codons, out-of-frame junctions, or ambiguous translated residues. A V3J clonotype was defined by an identical inferred V gene, J gene, and CDR3 amino acid sequence. The percentage overlap between two repertoires was calculated by dividing the number of shared unique clonotypes by the size of the smaller repertoire. Richness of each repertoire was evaluated using RTK rarefaction, the Chao1 estimator, and Recon v2.1 estimates of unobserved clonotypes. Generation probabilities were computed with OLGA for all TCRbeta clonotypes obtained by the gDNA method from several donors. Here the immuneACCESS table is served through TCRdb, limited to in-frame sequences with V and J called. Missing clones are a known gap in these copies; in checked studies unresolved V genes cover under half, and the rest lacks a known reason. That table is the source of V, J and clone size, and D and trimming were worked out from the DNA. This sample holds about 2 million clones; roughly 94% were observed only once. Around 1% of the sample is taken by the ten largest.

On this clone itself: No cognate antigen has been identified for it. No much larger clone exists at a distance of one base, and base qualities are not known. Other DNA sequences in the same sample also yield this CDR3.

From the germline V gene, CDR1 is MGHDK and CDR2 is SYGVNS. The CDR3 has 12 amino acids, counting the end cysteine and phenylalanine. The only DNA kept is the CDR3, 36 bases in frame from the first base. V loses 3 bases, J loses 0 bases, and the germline ends lie 3 bases apart. CD8 naive samples consisted of CD45RO-negative cells that were positively selected for CCR7, yielding a CD45RA+CCR7+ population without TemRA cells. The donors were healthy, HIV-negative adults who had no recently reported acute infections or vaccinations. Every donor was a Caucasian adult residing in Nashville, Tennessee, USA. Blood was obtained by leukapheresis, after which PBMCs were separated by Ficoll-Histopaque density gradient centrifugation and cryopreserved in liquid nitrogen vapor phase. Analytical flow cytometry was used to check the purity and quantity of each magnetically sorted T cell population. From each sorted fraction, genomic DNA was isolated and quantified by UV absorbance on a Nanodrop 2000c.

The chain uses TRBV25-1 and TRBJ2-7; there is no confident call for the D gene. The sequenced sample was naive CD8+ T cells sorted from blood. The sample's cell subset or site label, decoded: CD45RA+CCR7+. This TCR was sampled from a man between 18 and 29 years old in good health. The CDR3 reads CASSDLSYEQYF. The sequenced DNA is TGTGCCAGCAGTGACCTCTCCTACGAGCAGTACTTC.